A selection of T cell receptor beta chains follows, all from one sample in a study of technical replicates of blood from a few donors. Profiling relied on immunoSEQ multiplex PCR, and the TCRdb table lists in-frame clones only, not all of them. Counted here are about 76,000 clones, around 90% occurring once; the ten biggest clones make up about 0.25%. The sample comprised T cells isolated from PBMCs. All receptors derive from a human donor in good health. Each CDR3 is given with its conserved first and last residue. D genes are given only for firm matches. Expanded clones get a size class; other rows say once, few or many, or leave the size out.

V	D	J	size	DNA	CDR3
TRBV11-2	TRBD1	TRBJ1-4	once	TGTGCCAGCAGCTTAGGATCCAGGGGGCGAGGCTATGAAAAACTGTTTTTT	CASSLGSRGRGYEKLFF
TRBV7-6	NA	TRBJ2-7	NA	TGTGCCAGCAGCCCCCAAGTGGGAGTCGAGCAGTACTTC	CASSPQVGVEQYF
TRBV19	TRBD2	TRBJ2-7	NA	TGTGCCAGGTATGAATGGGTCCTAGCGGGAGTTCTCCACGAGCAGTACTTC	CARYEWVLAGVLHEQYF
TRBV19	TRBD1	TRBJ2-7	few	TGTGCCACCAGAGACAGGGTGAACGAGCAGTACTTC	CATRDRVNEQYF
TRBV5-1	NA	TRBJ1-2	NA	TGCGCCAGCAGCACGGGGGTCAGGGCAAACTATGGCTACACCTTC	CASSTGVRANYGYTF
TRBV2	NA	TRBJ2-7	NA	TGTGCCAGCAGTGAACTAGGTATAGACAGCTCCTACGAGCAGTACTTC	CASSELGIDSSYEQYF
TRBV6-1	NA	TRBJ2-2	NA	TGTGCCAGCAGTGAAGTTGTCAGGGGAACCGGGGAGCTGTTTTTT	CASSEVVRGTGELFF
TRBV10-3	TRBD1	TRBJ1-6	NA	TGTGCCATCAGTGAGAGGACAGGGACGGATTCACCCCTCCACTTT	CAISERTGTDSPLHF
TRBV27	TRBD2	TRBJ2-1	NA	TGTGCCAGCAGTTTCCCGACTAGCGGGGGGGCCGGCTACAATGAGCAGTTCTTC	CASSFPTSGGAGYNEQFF
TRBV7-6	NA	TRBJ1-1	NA	TGTGCCAGCAGCTTAGCTGTGGGGCGGGGGACTGAAGCTTTCTTT	CASSLAVGRGTEAFF
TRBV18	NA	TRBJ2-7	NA	TGTGCCAGCTCACCATCTCCAGGGATCTCCTACGAGCAGTACTTC	CASSPSPGISYEQYF
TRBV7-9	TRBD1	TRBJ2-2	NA	TGTGCCAGCAGCCCTCAAGGACAGGGGCGGACCGGGGAGCTGTTTTTT	CASSPQGQGRTGELFF
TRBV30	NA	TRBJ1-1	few	TGTGCCTCCCAGCGGGGGGCTAACACTGAAGCTTTCTTT	CASQRGANTEAFF
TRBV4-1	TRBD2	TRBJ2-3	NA	TGCGCCAGCAGCGAAAGACTAGCGACTAGCACAGATACGCAGTATTTT	CASSERLATSTDTQYF
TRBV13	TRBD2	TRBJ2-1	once	TGTGCCAGCAGCTTACGGGGGGGATCCTACAATGAGCAGTTCTTC	CASSLRGGSYNEQFF
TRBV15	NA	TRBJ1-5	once	TGTGCCACCAGCAGAGATGGGGGGAAGTGGCAGCCCCAGCATTTT	CATSRDGGKWQPQHF
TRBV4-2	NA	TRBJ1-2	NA	TGTGCCAGCAGCCAAGAACCCGGGAATGGCTACACCTTC	CASSQEPGNGYTF
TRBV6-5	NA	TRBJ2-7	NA	TGTGCCAGCAGTCCAGGGGATGCCGGCTACGAGCAGTACTTC	CASSPGDAGYEQYF
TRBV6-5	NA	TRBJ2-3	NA	TGTGCCAGCAGATCGGAACTCGGGACAGATACGCAGTATTTT	CASRSELGTDTQYF
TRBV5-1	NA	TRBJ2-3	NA	TGCGCCAGCAGCTTCGAACAGGACACAGATACGCAGTATTTT	CASSFEQDTDTQYF
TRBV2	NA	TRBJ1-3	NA	TGTGCCAGCAGTGAATGGGACATCGGCTCTGGAAACACCATATATTTT	CASSEWDIGSGNTIYF
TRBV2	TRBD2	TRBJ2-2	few	TGTGCCAGCAGCGATTCTAGCGGGAGAACCGGGGAGCTGTTTTTT	CASSDSSGRTGELFF
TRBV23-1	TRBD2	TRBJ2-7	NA	TGCGCCAGCAGTCAGTACTACCCGAGGACTAGCGGGAGGGCAAGCTCCTACGAGCAGTACTTC	CASSQYYPRTSGRASSYEQYF
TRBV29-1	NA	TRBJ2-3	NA	TGCAGCGTTGAAGATCGGGGGAGCCGGGATACGCAGTATTTT	CSVEDRGSRDTQYF
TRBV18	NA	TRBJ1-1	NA	TGTGCCAGCTCAGCGACCGACGGGGAATTTGGAGCTTTCTTT	CASSATDGEFGAFF
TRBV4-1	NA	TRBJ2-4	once	TGCGCCAGCAGTCCGGGGGTTATGAACATTCAGTACTTC	CASSPGVMNIQYF
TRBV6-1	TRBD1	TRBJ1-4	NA	TGTGCCAGCAGTGAAAGACAGGGCGTAACTAATGAAAAACTGTTTTTT	CASSERQGVTNEKLFF
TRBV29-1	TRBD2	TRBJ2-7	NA	TGCAGCGTTTCGAATAGCGGGAGGGCTGCCGAGCAGTACTTC	CSVSNSGRAAEQYF
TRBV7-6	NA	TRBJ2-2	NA	TGTGCCAGCAGCTTAGTGGGAGACGGGGAGCTGTTTTTT	CASSLVGDGELFF
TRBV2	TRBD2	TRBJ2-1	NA	TGTGCCAGTCCGCGGGGGAACAATGAGCAGTTCTTC	CASPRGNNEQFF
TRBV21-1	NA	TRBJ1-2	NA	TGTGCCAGCAGCCATGGGGGGGGAAGAATTTTCACTAACTATGGCTACACCTTC	CASSHGGGRIFTNYGYTF
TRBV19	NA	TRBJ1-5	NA	TGTGCCAGTAGTTCTGATGTGGAGTCCAGGGTTAATCAGCCCCAGCATTTT	CASSSDVESRVNQPQHF
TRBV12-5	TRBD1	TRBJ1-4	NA	TGTGCTAGTGGCTCTTTCGGTGGCAGGGGGCTTGTTACTAATGAAAAACTGTTTTTT	CASGSFGGRGLVTNEKLFF
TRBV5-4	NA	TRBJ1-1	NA	TGTGCCAGCAGCTTGGCCTCCCAGGGTAAGGAAGCTTTCTTT	CASSLASQGKEAFF
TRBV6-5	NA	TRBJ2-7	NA	TGTGCCAGCATAGGGGGACTATTGGAATACGAGCAGTACTTC	CASIGGLLEYEQYF
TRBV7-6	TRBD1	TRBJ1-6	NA	TGTGCCAGCAGCTTAATACTAGCGGGGGACAGTGAAATTTCACCCCTCCACTTT	CASSLILAGDSEISPLHF
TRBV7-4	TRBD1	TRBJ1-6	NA	TGTGCCAGCAGCTTAGGGACAGGTCCAGGTAGATCCTATAATTCACCCCTCCACTTT	CASSLGTGPGRSYNSPLHF
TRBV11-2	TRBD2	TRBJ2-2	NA	TGTGCCAGCAGCTTAGGTAGCGGGAGGGTTATTCCAACCGGGGAGCTGTTTTTT	CASSLGSGRVIPTGELFF
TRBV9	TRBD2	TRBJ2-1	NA	TGTGCCAGCAGCTCAACCCGGGGACTAGCGGGGGATTCTTACAATGAGCAGTTCTTC	CASSSTRGLAGDSYNEQFF
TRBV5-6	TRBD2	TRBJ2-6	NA	TGTGCCAGCAGCGGGTACGGGACTACTCTAGGCCCTGGGGCCAACGTCCTGACTTTC	CASSGYGTTLGPGANVLTF
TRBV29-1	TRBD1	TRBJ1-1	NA	TGCAGCGCAGGGGGCGGGGATGTCACTGAAGCTTTCTTT	CSAGGGDVTEAFF
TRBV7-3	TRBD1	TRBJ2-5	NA	TGTGCCAGCAGCTACCGGACAGGCGGGCCAGAGACCCAGTACTTC	CASSYRTGGPETQYF
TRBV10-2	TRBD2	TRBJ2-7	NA	TGCGCCAGCAGTGAGTCGGCTAGCGGGGGCTACGAGCAGTACTTC	CASSESASGGYEQYF
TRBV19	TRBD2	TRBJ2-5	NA	TGTGCCAGTAGTATCGGCCTAGCGGGAGGAAGAGAGACCCAGTACTTC	CASSIGLAGGRETQYF
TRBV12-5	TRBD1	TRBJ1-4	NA	TGTGCTAGTGGTTTACCGGGACAGGGGATCCAAAAACTGTTTTTT	CASGLPGQGIQKLFF
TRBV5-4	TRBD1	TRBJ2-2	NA	TGTGCCAGCAGTCGGAAACCGGGACAGAGGTCGACTACGAACACCGGGGAGCTGTTTTTT	CASSRKPGQRSTTNTGELFF
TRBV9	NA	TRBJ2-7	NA	TGTGCCAGCAGCGTAGATTATCCGGACGAGCAGTACTTC	CASSVDYPDEQYF
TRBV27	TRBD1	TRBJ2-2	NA	TGTGCCACCACTACGGGGACAGGGGGCGAGCGGGAGCTGTTTTTT	CATTTGTGGERELFF
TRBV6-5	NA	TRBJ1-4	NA	TGTGCCAGCAGTTACTCCCGAGTCTGGGAAAAACTGTTTTTT	CASSYSRVWEKLFF
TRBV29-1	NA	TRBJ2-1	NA	TGCAGCGTTGATGGCGGCGCCTACAATGAGCAGTTCTTC	CSVDGGAYNEQFF
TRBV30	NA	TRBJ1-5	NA	TGTGCCTGGACGGACAGTAGCAATCAGCCCCAGCATTTT	CAWTDSSNQPQHF
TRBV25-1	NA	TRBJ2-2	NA	TGTGCCAGCAGTGTCGGCGGCGGGGAGCTGTTTTTT	CASSVGGGELFF
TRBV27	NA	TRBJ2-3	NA	TGTGCCAGCAGTAAATTGACAGCTACTAGCACAGATACGCAGTATTTT	CASSKLTATSTDTQYF
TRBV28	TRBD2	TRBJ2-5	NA	TGTGCCAGCTCGGGGGGTGCGATTGAGACCCAGTACTTC	CASSGGAIETQYF
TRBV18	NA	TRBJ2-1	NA	TGTGCCAGCTCGCCTAACAGGGCCTCCTACAATGAGCAGTTCTTC	CASSPNRASYNEQFF